These T cell receptor beta chains were read from a single sample in a study of blood T cells in healthy people across ages. One entry per CDR3 protein results from TCRdb running MiXCR on the 5' RACE reads. The data show roughly 1,800,000 distinct CDR3 sequences, with roughly 50% seen just once and approximately 2% held by the top ten. What was sequenced was blood. The receptors here all came from a woman in her thirties or forties in good health. Both conserved end residues are part of each CDR3. D genes are given only for firm matches. Rows may omit the clone size; those that give it use once, few, many or a size class.

clone size | D gene | J gene | V gene | CDR3 protein | CDR3 DNA
- | - | TRBJ2-1 | TRBV28 | CGTHRGNNEQFF | TGTGGAACTCATCGGGGGAACAATGAGCAGTTCTTC
- | - | TRBJ1-2 | TRBV12-3/TRBV12-4 | CASSLAQGRDGYTF | TGTGCCAGCAGCTTAGCGCAGGGGAGGGATGGCTACACCTTC
few | TRBD1 | TRBJ2-1 | TRBV7-2 | CASSTGQGGIDEQFF | TGTGCCAGCAGCACCGGACAGGGGGGTATAGATGAGCAGTTCTTC
- | TRBD1 | TRBJ2-5 | TRBV7-9 | CASSPPTGTGGQDTQYF | TGTGCCAGCAGCCCACCCACCGGGACAGGGGGCCAGGACACCCAGTACTTC
few | - | TRBJ1-6 | TRBV7-2 | CASSLGRSPLHF | TGTGCCAGCAGTTTGGGGCGGTCACCCCTCCACTTT
- | - | TRBJ2-3 | TRBV5-5 | CASSFPDRGPLGTQYF | TGTGCCAGCAGCTTTCCAGACAGAGGTCCGTTGGGTACGCAGTATTTT
- | - | TRBJ2-1 | TRBV6-2/TRBV6-3 | CASSFRLPTYNEQFF | TGTGCCAGCAGTTTTAGACTACCCACCTACAATGAGCAGTTCTTC
few | TRBD2 | TRBJ2-1 | TRBV24-1 | CATSVALAGFNEQFF | TGTGCCACCAGTGTAGCCCTAGCGGGGTTCAATGAGCAGTTCTTC
- | TRBD1 | TRBJ1-2 | TRBV20-1 | CSAPGTGETYGYTF | TGCAGTGCCCCCGGGACAGGGGAAACCTATGGCTACACCTTC
- | - | TRBJ1-1 | TRBV11-2 | CASSLPRGVGTEAFF | TGTGCCAGCAGCTTACCGAGGGGCGTGGGCACTGAAGCTTTCTTT
- | - | TRBJ2-1 | TRBV5-1 | CASSPGLRPPTSSYNEQFF | TGCGCCAGCAGCCCCGGCCTAAGACCACCTACAAGCTCCTACAATGAGCAGTTCTTC
- | TRBD1 | TRBJ2-1 | TRBV15 | CATSTRDSRNEQFF | TGTGCCACCAGCACCCGGGACAGTCGCAATGAGCAGTTCTTC
- | - | TRBJ2-7 | TRBV6-2/TRBV6-3 | CASSAQSYEQYF | TGTGCCAGCAGTGCCCAATCCTACGAGCAGTACTTC
few | - | TRBJ2-1 | TRBV29-1 | CSGDLFNEQFF | TGCAGCGGGGACTTATTCAATGAGCAGTTCTTC
- | - | TRBJ1-6 | TRBV11-2 | CASSSRQTTISPLHF | TGTGCCAGCAGTTCCAGACAGACGACAATATCACCCCTCCACTTT
few | - | TRBJ1-2 | TRBV5-1 | CASSRGRIPRVYGYTF | TGCGCCAGCAGCAGGGGACGAATTCCGCGGGTCTATGGCTACACCTTC
- | TRBD2 | TRBJ2-3 | TRBV13 | CASKRTGLANTDTQYF | TGTGCCAGCAAACGTACAGGACTAGCCAACACAGATACGCAGTATTTT
- | TRBD1 | TRBJ2-1 | TRBV5-6 | CASRGGRSGNEQFF | TGTGCCAGCAGAGGGGGCAGGTCTGGCAATGAGCAGTTCTTC
few | - | TRBJ1-4 | TRBV6-6 | CASSDPGTPGELFF | TGTGCCAGCAGTGACCCAGGGACTCCCGGGGAACTGTTTTTT
- | - | TRBJ2-7 | TRBV20-1 | CSATYTGGPYEQYF | TGCAGTGCTACCTACACGGGGGGCCCCTACGAGCAGTACTTC